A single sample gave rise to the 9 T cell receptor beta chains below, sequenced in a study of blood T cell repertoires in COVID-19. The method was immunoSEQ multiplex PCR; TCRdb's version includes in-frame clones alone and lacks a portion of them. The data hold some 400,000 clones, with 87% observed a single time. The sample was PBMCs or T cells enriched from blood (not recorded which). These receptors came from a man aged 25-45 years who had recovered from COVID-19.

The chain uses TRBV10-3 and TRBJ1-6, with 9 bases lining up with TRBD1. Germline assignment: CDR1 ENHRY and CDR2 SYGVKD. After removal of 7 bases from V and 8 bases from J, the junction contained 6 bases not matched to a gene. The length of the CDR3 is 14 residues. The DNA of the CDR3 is TGTGCCATCACCGGGGGACAGGGAGATTCACCCCTCCACTTT. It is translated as CAITGGQGDSPLHF.

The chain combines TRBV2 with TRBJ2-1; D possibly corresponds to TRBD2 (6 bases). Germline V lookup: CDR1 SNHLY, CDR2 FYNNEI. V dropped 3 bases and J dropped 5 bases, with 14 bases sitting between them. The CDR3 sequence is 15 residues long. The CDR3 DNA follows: TGTGCCAGCAGTGATTCCGGGACTTGGAACAATGAGCAGTTCTTC. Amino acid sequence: CASSDSGTWNNEQFF.

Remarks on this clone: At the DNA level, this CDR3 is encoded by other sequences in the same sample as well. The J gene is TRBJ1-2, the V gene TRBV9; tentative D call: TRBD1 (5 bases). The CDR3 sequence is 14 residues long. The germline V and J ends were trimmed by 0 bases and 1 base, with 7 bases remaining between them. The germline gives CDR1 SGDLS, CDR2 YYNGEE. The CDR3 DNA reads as TGTGCCAGCAGCGTAGGGCAGGGTAACTATGGCTACACCTTC. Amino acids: CASSVGQGNYGYTF.

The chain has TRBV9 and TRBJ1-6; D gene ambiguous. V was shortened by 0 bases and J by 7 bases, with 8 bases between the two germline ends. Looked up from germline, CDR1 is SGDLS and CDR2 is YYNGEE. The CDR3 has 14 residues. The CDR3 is CASSVDGENSPLHF. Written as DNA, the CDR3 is TGTGCCAGCAGCGTAGACGGGGAAAATTCACCCCTCCACTTT. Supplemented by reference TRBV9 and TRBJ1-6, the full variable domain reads DSGVTQTPKHLITATGQRVTLRCSPRSGDLSVYWYQQSLDQGLQFLIQYYNGEERAKGNILERFSAQQFPDLHSELNLSSLELGDSALYFCASSVDGENSPLHFGNGTRLTVT.

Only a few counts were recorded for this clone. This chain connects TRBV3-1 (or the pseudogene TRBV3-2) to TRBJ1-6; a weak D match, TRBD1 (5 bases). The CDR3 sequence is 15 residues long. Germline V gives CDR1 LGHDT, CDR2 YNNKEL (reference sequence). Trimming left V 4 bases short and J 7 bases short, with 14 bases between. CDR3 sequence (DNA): TGTGCCAGCAGCCTCTCACAGGATAGGAATTCACCCCTCCACTTT. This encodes CASSLSQDRNSPLHF.

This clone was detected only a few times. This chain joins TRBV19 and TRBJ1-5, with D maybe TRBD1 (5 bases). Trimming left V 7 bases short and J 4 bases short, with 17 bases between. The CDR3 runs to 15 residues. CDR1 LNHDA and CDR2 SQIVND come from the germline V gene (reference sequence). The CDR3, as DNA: TGTGCCAGTACCCCAATCCAGGGAGGGAATCAGCCCCAGCATTTT. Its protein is CASTPIQGGNQPQHF. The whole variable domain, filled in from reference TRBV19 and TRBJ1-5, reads DGGITQSPKYLFRKEGQNVTLSCEQNLNHDAMYWYRQDPGQGLRLIYYSQIVNDFQKGDIAEGYSVSREKKESFPLTVTSAQKNPTAFYLCASTPIQGGNQPQHFGDGTRLSIL.

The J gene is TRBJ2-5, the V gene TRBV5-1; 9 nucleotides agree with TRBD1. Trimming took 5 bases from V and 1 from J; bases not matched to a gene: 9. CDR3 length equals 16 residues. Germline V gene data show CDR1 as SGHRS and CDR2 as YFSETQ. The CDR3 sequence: CASRETGTGFQETQYF. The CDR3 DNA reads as TGCGCCAGCAGAGAAACCGGGACAGGGTTCCAAGAGACCCAGTACTTC.

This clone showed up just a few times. CDR3 DNA: TGTGCCAGCAGCGTAGAGGCAGGGCTCTCCTACGAGCAGTACTTC. Protein: CASSVEAGLSYEQYF. This chain joins TRBV9 and TRBJ2-7; D is possibly TRBD1 (5 bases). The germline V gene encodes CDR1 SGDLS and CDR2 YYNGEE. Deletions cut 0 bases from V and 0 bases from J, with 10 bases between. This CDR3 region has 15 residues. The whole variable domain, filled in from reference TRBV9 and TRBJ2-7, reads DSGVTQTPKHLITATGQRVTLRCSPRSGDLSVYWYQQSLDQGLQFLIQYYNGEERAKGNILERFSAQQFPDLHSELNLSSLELGDSALYFCASSVEAGLSYEQYFGPGTRLTVT.

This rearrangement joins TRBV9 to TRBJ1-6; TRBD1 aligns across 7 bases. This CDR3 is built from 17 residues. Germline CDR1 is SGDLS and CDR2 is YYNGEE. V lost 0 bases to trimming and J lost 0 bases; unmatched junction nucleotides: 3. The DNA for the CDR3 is TGTGCCAGCAGCGTAGACAGGGGTACCTCCTATAATTCACCCCTCCACTTT. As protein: CASSVDRGTSYNSPLHF.